The text below deals with one T cell receptor beta chain. What it binds is not known. The germline V and J ends were trimmed by 4 bases and 4 bases, with 14 bases remaining between them. The CDR3 covers 15 residues. CDR1 and CDR2 from the germline V gene are SNHLY and FYNNEI. Assay: immunoSEQ multiplex PCR; the TCRdb copy retains only in-frame clones and omits some. The table lists some 86,000 clones, about nine tenths of them singletons, with roughly 5.5% in the top ten. The record originates from a study of graft-versus-host responses after intestinal transplantation. For the study at large: Recipients were all induced with anti-thymocyte globulin, then given tacrolimus and steroids for 2 to 4 years.

The chain employs TRBV2 and TRBJ2-1; D may be TRBD1 or TRBD2 (5 bases each). This TCR came from a human donor who received an intestinal transplant. This specimen was unstimulated CD8+ T cells sorted from spleen or lymph node cells, taken before intestinal transplant. The CDR3 spells CASSGTGTNYNEQFF. The CDR3 DNA follows: TGTGCCAGCAGTGGAACCGGGACCAATTACAATGAGCAGTTCTTC.